This entry features one T cell receptor (beta chain) sequence. Its antigen is unknown. The data stem from a study of early T cells in non-severe SARS-CoV-2 infection. Study outcomes and limitations: Private and CD4 specificities were missed by VDJdb matching, skewed to anti-spike CD8.

Unique molecular identifiers were added to individual cDNA molecules. TCRdb processed the 5' RACE reads anew with MiXCR; each CDR3 protein has one entry. This sample yields approximately 65,000 distinct CDR3 sequences, of which about 12% are seen a single time; about 4% belongs to the top ten. This CDR3 is 15 amino acids long. CDR1 is SEHNR, CDR2 FQNEAQ, per germline (reference sequence). Trimming shortened V by 5 bases and J by 4 bases, and 17 bases separated the two germline ends. This clonotype was obtained from an adult who was a healthcare worker with PCR-confirmed SARS-CoV-2 infection or an uninfected control (not recorded which). The chain carries TRBV7-9 and TRBJ1-1, with D possibly being TRBD1 (6 bases). Sequencing input: whole blood. In DNA form, the CDR3 reads TGTGCCAGCAGCCCTCTCGGAGGGGGGGGCACTGAAGCTTTCTTT. This codes for CASSPLGGGGTEAFF. Combining the CDR3 with reference TRBV7-9 and TRBJ1-1 gives the whole variable domain DTGVSQNPRHKITKRGQNVTFRCDPISEHNRLYWYRQTLGQGPEFLTYFQNEAQLEKSRLLSDRFSAERPKGSFSTLEIQRTEQGDSAMYLCASSPLGGGGTEAFFGQGTRLTVV.